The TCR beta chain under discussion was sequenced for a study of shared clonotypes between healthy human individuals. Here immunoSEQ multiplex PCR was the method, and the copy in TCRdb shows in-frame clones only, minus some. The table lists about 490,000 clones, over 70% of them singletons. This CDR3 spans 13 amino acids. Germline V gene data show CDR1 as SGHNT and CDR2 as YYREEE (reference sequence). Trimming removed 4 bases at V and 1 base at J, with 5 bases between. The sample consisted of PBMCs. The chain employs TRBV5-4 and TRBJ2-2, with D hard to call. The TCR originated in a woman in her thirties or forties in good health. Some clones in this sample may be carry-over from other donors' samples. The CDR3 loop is CASSPGNTGELFF. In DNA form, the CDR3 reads TGTGCCAGCAGCCCAGGGAACACCGGGGAGCTGTTTTTT.